Listed below are T cell receptor beta chains from one sample, sequenced in a study of CDR3 diversity in severe acne. TCRdb called the PCR reads again in MiXCR, with one record for every CDR3 protein. Found here are roughly 81,000 distinct CDR3 sequences, roughly 52% of them singletons; the top ten hold around 10%. The specimen sequenced was blood. The source is a male donor in good health, serving as a control. CDR3s include the opening cysteine and the closing phenylalanine or tryptophan.

TRBJ1-2 TRBV19 CASSMPRISGYTF
TRBJ1-1 TRBV9 CASSVGWQRDTEAFF
TRBJ2-5 TRBV7-9 CASSSDRGPFRETQYF
TRBJ1-1 TRBV20-1 CSAGRGVNTEAFF
TRBJ1-3 TRBV11-2 CASSLGVHAVSGNTIYF
TRBJ2-3 TRBV5-6 CASGPDRGLPDTQYF
TRBJ1-1 TRBV6-5 CASNPAGGDTEAFF
TRBJ2-5 TRBV29-1 CSVSRQEETQYF
TRBJ1-5 TRBV12-3/TRBV12-4 CASMKRAGDLAQPQHF
TRBJ1-6 TRBV20-1 CSAGQGAVVQPLHF
TRBJ2-7 TRBV7-3 CASSSGLVGEQYF
TRBJ1-1 TRBV2 CARKGTGNTEAFF
TRBJ2-5 TRBV2 CASTPYSGGRETQYF
TRBJ2-5 TRBV5-6 CASSSWGRETQYF
TRBJ1-1 TRBV28 CASLGPAEAFF
TRBJ1-1 TRBV24-1 CATSTGAPNTEAFF
TRBJ1-1 TRBV25-1 CASSQPQGSTEAFF
TRBJ2-2 TRBV9 CASSEGGRLNTGELFF
TRBJ2-5 TRBV7-8 CASSSRGGEGETQYF
TRBJ2-7 TRBV9 CASSVSGTGAGEQYF
TRBJ1-2 TRBV20-1 CSALDRGDGYTF
TRBJ1-4 TRBV5-1 CASSLDLREKLFF
TRBJ1-1 TRBV12-3/TRBV12-4 CASSWRGRGTGAFF
TRBJ2-5 TRBV7-9 CASSLTAGWGETQYF
TRBJ2-7 TRBV20-1 CSARPTGLYEQYF
TRBJ2-7 TRBV11-2 CASSSGTGSYEQYF
TRBJ2-5 TRBV2 CATPGTGETQYF
TRBJ2-7 TRBV20-1 CSAGTSEYEQYF
TRBJ2-7 TRBV25-1 CASSRGTTGNKQYF
TRBJ2-7 TRBV20-1 CSARIQGGTYEQYF
TRBJ2-6 TRBV13 CASSLEAGGPPGANVLTF
TRBJ1-4 TRBV11-2 CASSLKGGGLFF
TRBJ1-1 TRBV29-1 CSVPQPGNTEAFF
TRBJ2-7 TRBV11-2 CASSFYICSARFQAYEQYF
TRBJ2-7 TRBV28 CASSIPEGLAGGRYEQYF
TRBJ2-2 TRBV7-9 CASSPPGSGSGGELFF
TRBJ2-1 TRBV13 CASSVRGAGHVEQFF
TRBJ1-5 TRBV12-3/TRBV12-4 CASTTRDQPQHF
TRBJ1-1 TRBV19 CASSWGGGAEAFF
TRBJ2-7 TRBV3-1 CASRGLTGYEQYF
TRBJ2-5 TRBV20-1 CSANGLAGGQETQYF
TRBJ1-1 TRBV20-1 CSASRMFDTEAFF
TRBJ1-4 TRBV4-1 CASSQPPIGGEKLFF
TRBJ1-4 TRBV20-1 CSARDHRVNEKLFF
TRBJ1-1 TRBV2 CASSGQGAGTEAFF
TRBJ1-2 TRBV6-5 CASSRTTGARNYGYTF
TRBJ2-7 TRBV9 CASSVGGIGEQYF
TRBJ1-2 TRBV19 CASSFQGYGYTF
TRBJ2-7 TRBV20-1 CSATFPGDRSSYEQYF
TRBJ2-7 TRBV7-8 CASSLTTSGPDYEQYF
TRBJ1-1 TRBV29-1 CSVGPGTENTEAFF
TRBJ2-7 TRBV9 CASSVARGGESGRRNEQYF
TRBJ2-5 TRBV9 CASSVRDSGQETQYF
TRBJ1-4 TRBV9 CASSETVINEKLFF
TRBJ2-5 TRBV12-3/TRBV12-4 CASSLVVTYETQYF